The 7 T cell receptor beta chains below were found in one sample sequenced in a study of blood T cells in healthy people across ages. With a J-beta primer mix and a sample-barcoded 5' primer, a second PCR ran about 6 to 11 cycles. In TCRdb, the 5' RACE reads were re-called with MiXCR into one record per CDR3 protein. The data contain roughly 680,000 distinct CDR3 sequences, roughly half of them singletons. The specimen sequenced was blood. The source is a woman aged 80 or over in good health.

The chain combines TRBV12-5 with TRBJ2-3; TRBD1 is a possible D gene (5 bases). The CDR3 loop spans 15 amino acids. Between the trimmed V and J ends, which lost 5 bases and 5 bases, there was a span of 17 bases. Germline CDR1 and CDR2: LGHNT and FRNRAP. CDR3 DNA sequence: TGTGCTAGTGGTAACGGACAAGAATATAGAGATACGCAGTATTTT. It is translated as CASGNGQEYRDTQYF.

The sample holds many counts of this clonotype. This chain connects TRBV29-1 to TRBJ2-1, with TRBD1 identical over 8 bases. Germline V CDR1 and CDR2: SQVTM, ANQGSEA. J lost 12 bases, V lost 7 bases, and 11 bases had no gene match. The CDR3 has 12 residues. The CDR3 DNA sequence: TGCAGCGCACTCTGGACAGGGCCCGGGCAGTTCTTC. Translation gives CSALWTGPGQFF.

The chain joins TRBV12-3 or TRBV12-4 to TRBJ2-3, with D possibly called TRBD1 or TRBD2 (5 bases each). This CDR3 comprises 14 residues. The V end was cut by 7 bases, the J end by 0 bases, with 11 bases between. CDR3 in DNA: TGTGCCAGCACGAGGGCAGGGAGCACAGATACGCAGTATTTT. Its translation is CASTRAGSTDTQYF.

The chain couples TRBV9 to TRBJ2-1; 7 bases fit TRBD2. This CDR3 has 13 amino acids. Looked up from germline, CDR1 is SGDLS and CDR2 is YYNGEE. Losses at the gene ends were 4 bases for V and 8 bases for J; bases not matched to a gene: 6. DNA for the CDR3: TGTGCCAGCAGCCTTCGGGACTATCATGAGCAGTTCTTC. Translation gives CASSLRDYHEQFF.

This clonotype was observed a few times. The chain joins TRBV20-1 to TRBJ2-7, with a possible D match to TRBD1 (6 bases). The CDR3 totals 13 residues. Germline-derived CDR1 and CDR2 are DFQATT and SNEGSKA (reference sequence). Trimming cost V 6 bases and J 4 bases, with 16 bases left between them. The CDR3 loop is CSAAATGPYEQYF. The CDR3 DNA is TGCAGTGCCGCTGCGACAGGCCCTTACGAGCAGTACTTC.

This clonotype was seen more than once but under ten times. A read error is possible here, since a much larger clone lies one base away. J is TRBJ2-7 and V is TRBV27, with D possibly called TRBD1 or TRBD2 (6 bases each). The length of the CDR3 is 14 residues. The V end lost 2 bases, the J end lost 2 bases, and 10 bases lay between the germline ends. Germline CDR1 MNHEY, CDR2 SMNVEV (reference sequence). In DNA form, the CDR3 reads TGTGCCAGCAGTTTACGGGGGCACACCTACGAGCAGTACTTC. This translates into CASSLRGHTYEQYF.

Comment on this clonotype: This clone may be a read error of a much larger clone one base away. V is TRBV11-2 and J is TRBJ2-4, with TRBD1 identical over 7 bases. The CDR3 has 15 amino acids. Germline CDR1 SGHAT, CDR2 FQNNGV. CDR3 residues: CASSSTEGAKNSQYF. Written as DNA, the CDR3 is TGTGCCAGCAGCTCGACAGAGGGGGCCAAAAACAGTCAGTACTTC.